The source of this T cell receptor beta chain is a study of T cell repertoires in cytomegalovirus infection. Study-level information: It was the public TCR beta signatures that indicated both CMV infection and matching HLA type. Study results and limitations: Cumulative public TCR beta family frequency identified carriers of CMV plus the relevant HLA. CMV-specific HLA-C-restricted TCR beta clonotypes dominated the ex vivo response.

Each CDR3 protein gets one entry after TCRdb re-called the reads with MiXCR. The sample yields approximately 630,000 distinct CDR3 sequences, 24% seen once. This clonotype was counted between two and nine times. The antigen is unknown. Per germline, CDR1 MNHEY and CDR2 SVGEGT. There are 19 residues in the CDR3. The ends lost 4 bases at V and 5 bases at J; junction bases unmatched: 15. This receptor was taken from a human donor in good health (CMV status not recorded). Some clones in this sample may be carry-over from other donors' samples. The chain is built from TRBV6-2 or TRBV6-3 and TRBJ1-5, with 12 bases lining up with TRBD1. The specimen was CD8+ T cells from PBMCs. The CDR3: CASSLRSRDRGRIDQPQHF. DNA for the CDR3: TGTGCCAGCAGTTTACGAAGCCGGGACAGGGGGCGCATTGATCAGCCCCAGCATTTT.